The 6 T cell receptor beta chains below were found in one sample sequenced in a study of blood T cell repertoires in COVID-19. TCRdb keeps only in-frame clones here, not all; method: immunoSEQ multiplex PCR. Of 80,000 or so clones listed, 80% are singletons. Material for sequencing was peripheral blood. The receptor set was obtained from a woman aged 65 to 85 with acute or convalescent COVID-19.

V usage is TRBV27 and J usage is TRBJ1-6; 9 positions match TRBD1. Germline trimming cut 4 bases from V and 4 bases from J; bases unmatched to any gene: 11. Germline CDR1 is MNHEY and CDR2 is SMNVEV (reference sequence). The CDR3 runs 18 residues. CDR3 bases: TGTGCCAGCAGTTCAACAACTACCGGGACAGGGTATAATTCACCCCTCCACTTT. Protein sequence: CASSSTTTGTGYNSPLHF.

CDR3 region: CASSQKSGGHNEQFF. In nucleotides, the CDR3 is TGCGCCAGCAGCCAAAAAAGCGGGGGACACAATGAGCAGTTCTTC. The gene calls are TRBV4-1 and TRBJ2-1, with TRBD2 identical over 8 bases. This CDR3 has 15 residues. The junction had 5 bases not matched to a gene; V was cut back by 2 bases and J by 5 bases. Germline loops: CDR1 MGHRA, CDR2 YSYEKL.

This chain links TRBV6-5 with TRBJ1-6; D might be TRBD1 (6 bases). V lost 7 bases to trimming and J lost 7 bases, with 14 bases between them. The germline V gene encodes CDR1 MNHEY and CDR2 SVGAGI. This CDR3 has 14 amino acids. The CDR3 region is CASNNRAWNSPLHF. The CDR3 DNA is TGTGCCAGCAACAACAGGGCATGGAATTCACCCCTCCACTTT.

The V and J genes are TRBV19 and TRBJ1-1, with 8 nucleotides matching TRBD1. Germline V gene lookup returns CDR1 LNHDA and CDR2 SQIVND (reference sequence). Trimming removed 6 bases from V and 4 bases from J; junction bases left unmatched: 4. This CDR3 spans 13 amino acids. As DNA, the CDR3 is TGTGCCAGTAGGAACAGGGGGGGCACTGAAGCTTTCTTT. Translating it yields CASRNRGGTEAFF.

This chain joins TRBV2 and TRBJ2-2; 9 nucleotides align to TRBD2. This CDR3 is 15 amino acids long. V lost 5 bases and J lost 4; bases outside the gene matches: 5. The germline gives CDR1 SNHLY, CDR2 FYNNEI. The CDR3 nucleotides are TGTGCCAGCAGTCAGACTAGCGGCTCCACCGGGGAGCTGTTTTTT. It yields the protein CASSQTSGSTGELFF.

This chain joins TRBV5-1 and TRBJ1-2, with a possible D match to TRBD1 (5 bases). Germline V CDR1 and CDR2: SGHRS, YFSETQ. This CDR3 spans 14 amino acids. V was clipped by 1 base and J by 5 bases, with 12 bases between them. The CDR3 nucleotides are TGCGCCAGCAGCTTGTGGCAGGGAGGTTATGGCTACACCTTC. It is translated as CASSLWQGGYGYTF.